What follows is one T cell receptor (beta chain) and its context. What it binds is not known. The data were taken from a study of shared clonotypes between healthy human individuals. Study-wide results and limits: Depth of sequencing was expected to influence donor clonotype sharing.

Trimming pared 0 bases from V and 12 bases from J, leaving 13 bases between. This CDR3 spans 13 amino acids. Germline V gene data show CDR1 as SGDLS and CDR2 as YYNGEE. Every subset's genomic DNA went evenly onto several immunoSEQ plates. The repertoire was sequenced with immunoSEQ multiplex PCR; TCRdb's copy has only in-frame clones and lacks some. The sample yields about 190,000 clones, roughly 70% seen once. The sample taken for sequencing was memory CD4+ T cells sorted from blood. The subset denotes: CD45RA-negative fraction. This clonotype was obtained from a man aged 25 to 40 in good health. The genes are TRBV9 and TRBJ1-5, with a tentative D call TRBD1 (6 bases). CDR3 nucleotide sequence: TGTGCCAGCAGCGTAGCGTTAGGGGGTCTCCAGCATTTT. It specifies CASSVALGGLQHF.